This T cell receptor beta chain appears in the sequencing data of a study of cytomegalovirus exposure and HLA in healthy donors. Study-level information: Genetic ancestry analysis placed over 75% of the approximately 390 donors that were genotyped in the Caucasian-associated cluster. Overall study results and limits: Accurate HLA-A and HLA-B prediction from TCR beta sequences was reported for most subjects. Associated with cytomegalovirus, according to the listing, were 150 to 200 TCR beta chains. Follow-up analysis seemed to connect common viral pathogens with several of the most significant clusters identified.

PCR was performed using 60 Vbeta and 13 Jbeta primers. TCRdb keeps only in-frame clones here, not all; method: immunoSEQ multiplex PCR. Here the sample spans 200,000 to 250,000 clones, roughly 83% being singletons. Germline trimming cut 1 base from V and 1 base from J; bases unmatched to any gene: 8. This CDR3 region has 17 residues. In germline, CDR1 is SGHNT, CDR2 YENEEA. This clone was seen once. Its antigen is currently unknown. V and J are TRBV11-3 and TRBJ1-1; the match to TRBD1 covers 8 bases. This receptor was taken from a boy aged 2 to 10 in good health and CMV-seronegative. The sequencing input was PBMCs. For the CDR3, the DNA is TGTGCCAGCAGCTTAGTCCCCTACCAGGGGGCGAACACTGAAGCTTTCTTT. Its protein product is CASSLVPYQGANTEAFF.